This T cell receptor (beta chain) was recovered during a study of OX40 agonist ivuxolimab in advanced cancers. A history of autoimmune disease or systemic immunosuppression excluded patients. There are 16 residues in the CDR3. V was pared by 1 base and J by 6 bases, with 15 bases between. Germline CDR1 is MNHEY and CDR2 is SVGAGI. Study-wide results and caveats: CD4+ and CD8+ T cells in blood underwent clonal expansion by week 6 at 0.1 to 3.0 mg/kg. Expanded clones were, on average, more numerous among CD8+ T cells than CD4+.

Concerning this clone: No antigen is known for it.

Clones were read by immunoSEQ multiplex PCR, and TCRdb kept only the in-frame ones, dropping some. This sample yields 15,000 to 20,000 clones, of which around four fifths are seen a single time; about 72% belongs to the top ten. The sequences come from CD4+ or CD8+ T cells sorted from blood, collected in a trial of the OX40 agonist ivuxolimab. This rearrangement joins TRBV6-5 to TRBJ2-2, with D maybe TRBD1 (6 bases). This TCR was sampled from an adult with an advanced solid tumor such as melanoma, head and neck, liver or kidney cancer. CDR3 coding DNA: TGTGCCAGCAGTTACTATCGCAGGGGTGGCCCCGGGGAGCTGTTTTTT. Translation: CASSYYRRGGPGELFF.